Presented here are 11 T cell receptor beta chains from one specimen sequenced in a study of blood T cells in healthy people across ages. A second PCR of 7 to 11 cycles used a sample-barcoded 5' primer and a J-beta primer mix. TCRdb itself ran the 5' RACE reads through MiXCR, one entry per CDR3 protein. The profile shows roughly 860,000 distinct CDR3 sequences, 62% of them singletons. The sequenced sample consisted of blood. Every receptor here comes from a man aged 25 to 40 in good health.

This sequence joins TRBV7-2 and TRBJ2-3, with TRBD2 identical over 13 bases. The CDR3 is 16 amino acids. With V trimmed by 5 bases and J by 0 bases, 2 bases remained unmatched. Germline-derived CDR1 and CDR2 are SGHTA and FQGNSA. The CDR3 coding sequence is TGTGCCAGCAGCCCGGGACTAGCGGGGAGCACAGATACGCAGTATTTT. Amino acid sequence: CASSPGLAGSTDTQYF.

This chain connects TRBV12-3 or TRBV12-4 to TRBJ1-6; D perhaps matches TRBD1 (6 bases). Trimming took off 6 bases at V and 7 bases at J, with 16 bases between the two ends. The CDR3 is 15 amino acids. The CDR3 region has the DNA TGTGCCAGCAGCCTGACCGGGGGGCGGAATTCACCCCTCCACTTT. Amino acid sequence: CASSLTGGRNSPLHF.

The chain links TRBV20-1 to TRBJ2-4, with unresolved D. The DNA end favors TRBJ2-7, so the J call may be wrong. CDR1 is DFQATT and CDR2 is SNEGSKA in the germline V gene (reference sequence). The CDR3 runs to 15 residues. The CDR3 region is CSAREGKAYSYEQYF. The CDR3 coding sequence is TGCAGTGCTAGAGAGGGAAAGGCCTACTCCTACGAGCAGTACTTC.

The V gene is TRBV7-9, the J gene TRBJ1-1; D is undetermined. The CDR3 length is 13 residues. Trimming removed 5 bases at V and 4 bases at J, with 11 bases between. CDR1 and CDR2 from the germline V gene are SEHNR and FQNEAQ (reference sequence). The CDR3 loop reads CASSQRVSTEAFF. CDR3 DNA sequence: TGTGCCAGCAGCCAAAGGGTGAGCACTGAAGCTTTCTTT.

The chain has TRBV6-5 and TRBJ2-3; TRBD2 matches 10 bases. V was pared by 6 bases and J by 0 bases, with 6 bases of the junction left unmatched. In germline, CDR1 is MNHEY, CDR2 SVGAGI. This CDR3 contains 16 residues. For the CDR3, the DNA is TGTGCCAGCAGCCGTCTAGCGGGGGTCAGCACAGATACGCAGTATTTT. This codes for CASSRLAGVSTDTQYF.

The table lists this clonotype with a few counts. The chain joins TRBV29-1 to TRBJ2-5; no definite D call. CDR3 size: 10 residues. From germline, CDR1 is SQVTM and CDR2 ANQGSEA. Trimming shortened V by 3 bases and J by 7 bases, and 6 bases separated the two germline ends. The DNA for the CDR3 is TGCAGCGTTGAGTCGGGGACCCAGTACTTC. It codes for CSVESGTQYF.

As to this clonotype: At one end, the junction sequence differs from germline, possibly due to a read error. The gene calls are TRBV7-9 and TRBJ2-7; maybe TRBD2 (6 bases). Germline V gene data show CDR1 as SEHNR and CDR2 as FQNEAQ (reference sequence). The CDR3 sequence is 13 residues long. CDR3 protein: CASRRDATYEQYF. The CDR3 nucleotides read TGTGCCAGCAGGCGGGACGCCACCTATGAGCAGTACTTC.

The chain has TRBV11-2 and TRBJ2-5, with TRBD2 matching 7 bases. TRBJ2-7 matches the DNA end more closely, so the J call is doubtful. The CDR3 spans 20 residues. Per germline, CDR1 SGHAT and CDR2 FQNNGV. Here the CDR3 DNA reads TGTGCCAGCAGCTTAGTCCCCACATACTCTAGCGGAAAGGCCGCCCACGAGCAGTACTTC. This codes for CASSLVPTYSSGKAAHEQYF.

This chain connects TRBV15 to TRBJ1-1; the D is unclear. Trimming stripped 0 bases from V and 1 base from J, with 12 bases between. CDR1 is LNHNV, CDR2 YYDKDF, per germline (reference sequence). This CDR3 contains 16 residues. In nucleotides, the CDR3 is TGTGCCACCAGCAGAGAAGGAACAGTGACGAACACTGAAGCTTTCTTT. It translates to CATSREGTVTNTEAFF.

The genes are TRBV27 and TRBJ1-6; tentative D call: TRBD1 (5 bases). V lost 5 bases and J lost 9, with 14 bases in between. CDR3 length: 14 amino acids. Germline assignment: CDR1 MNHEY and CDR2 SMNVEV (reference sequence). The CDR3 DNA reads as TGTGCCAGCAGTATGTACTGGGGGGGTTCACCCCTCCACTTT. Translation gives CASSMYWGGSPLHF.

The chain joins TRBV5-1 to TRBJ2-5; D unclear. With 2 bases removed from V and 4 bases from J, the gap between germline ends came to 15 bases. The V gene's germline CDR1 is SGHRS and CDR2 YFSETQ. This CDR3 comprises 15 residues. CDR3 sequence: CASSFEDLRTETQYF. DNA for the CDR3: TGCGCCAGCAGCTTTGAGGACCTTCGAACAGAGACCCAGTACTTC.